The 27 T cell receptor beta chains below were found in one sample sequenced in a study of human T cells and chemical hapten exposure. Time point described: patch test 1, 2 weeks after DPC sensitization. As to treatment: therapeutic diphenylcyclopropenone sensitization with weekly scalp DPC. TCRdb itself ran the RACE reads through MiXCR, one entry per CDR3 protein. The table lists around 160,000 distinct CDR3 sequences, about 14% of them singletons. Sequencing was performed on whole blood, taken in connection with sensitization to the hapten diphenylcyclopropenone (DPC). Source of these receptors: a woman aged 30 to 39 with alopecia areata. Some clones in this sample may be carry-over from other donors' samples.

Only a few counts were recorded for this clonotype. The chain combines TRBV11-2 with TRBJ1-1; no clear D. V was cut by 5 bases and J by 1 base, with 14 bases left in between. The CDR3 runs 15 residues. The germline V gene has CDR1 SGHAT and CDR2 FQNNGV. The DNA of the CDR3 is TGTGCCAGCAGCCAAACGCCAGTGCGGAACACTGAAGCTTTCTTT. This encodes CASSQTPVRNTEAFF.

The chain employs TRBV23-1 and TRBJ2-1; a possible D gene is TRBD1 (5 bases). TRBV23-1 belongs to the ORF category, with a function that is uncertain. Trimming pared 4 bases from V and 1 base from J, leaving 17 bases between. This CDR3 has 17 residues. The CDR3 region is CASSPPQGFFSYNEQFF. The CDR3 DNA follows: TGCGCCAGCAGTCCCCCCCAGGGTTTCTTTTCCTACAATGAGCAGTTCTTC.

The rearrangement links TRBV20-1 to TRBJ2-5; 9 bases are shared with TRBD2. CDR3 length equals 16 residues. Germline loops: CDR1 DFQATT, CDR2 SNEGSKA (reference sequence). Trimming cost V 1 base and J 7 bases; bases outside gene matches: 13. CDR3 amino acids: CSARVVASGASSTQYF. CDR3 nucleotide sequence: TGCAGTGCTAGAGTTGTGGCTAGCGGGGCGAGTTCGACCCAGTACTTC.

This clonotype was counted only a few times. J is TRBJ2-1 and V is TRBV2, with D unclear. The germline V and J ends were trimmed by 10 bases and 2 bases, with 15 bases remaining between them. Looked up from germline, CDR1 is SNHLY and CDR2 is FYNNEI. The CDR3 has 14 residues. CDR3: CATGPGGTYNEQFF. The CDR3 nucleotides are TGTGCCACCGGGCCGGGTGGCACCTACAATGAGCAGTTCTTC.

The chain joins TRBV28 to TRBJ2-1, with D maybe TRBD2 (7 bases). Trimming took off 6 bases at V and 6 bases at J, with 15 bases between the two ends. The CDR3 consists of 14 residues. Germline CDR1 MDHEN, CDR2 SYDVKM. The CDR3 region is CASSSGGNINEQFF. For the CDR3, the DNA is TGTGCCAGCAGCTCGGGGGGCAACATCAATGAGCAGTTCTTC.

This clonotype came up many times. CDR3 DNA: TGTGCCAGCAGCTCGGACAGAAATCAGCCCCAGCATTTT. It codes for CASSSDRNQPQHF. J is TRBJ1-5 and V is TRBV5-5; D may be TRBD1 (6 bases). The V end lost 3 bases, the J end lost 4 bases, and 8 bases lay between the germline ends. Germline CDR1 is SGHKS and CDR2 is YYEKEE (reference sequence). This CDR3 is built from 13 residues.

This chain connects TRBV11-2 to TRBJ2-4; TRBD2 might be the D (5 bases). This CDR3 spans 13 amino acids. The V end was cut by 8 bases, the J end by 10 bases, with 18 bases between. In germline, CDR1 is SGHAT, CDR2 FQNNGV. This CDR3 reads CASLRLAESIQYF. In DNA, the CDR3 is TGTGCCAGCCTGAGGCTAGCTGAATCTATTCAGTACTTC.

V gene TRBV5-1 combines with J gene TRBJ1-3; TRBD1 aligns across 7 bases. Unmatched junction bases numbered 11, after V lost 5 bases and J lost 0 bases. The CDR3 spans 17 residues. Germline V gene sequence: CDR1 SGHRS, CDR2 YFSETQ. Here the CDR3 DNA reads TGCGCCAGCAGACTTTCGGCCAGGGGGTACTCTGGAAACACCATATATTTT. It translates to CASRLSARGYSGNTIYF.

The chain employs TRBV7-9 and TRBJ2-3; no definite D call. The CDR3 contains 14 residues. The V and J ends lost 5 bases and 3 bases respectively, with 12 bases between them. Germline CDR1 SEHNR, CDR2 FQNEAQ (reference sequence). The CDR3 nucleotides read TGTGCCAGCAGCCCCACAAATCCGACAGATACGCAGTATTTT. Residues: CASSPTNPTDTQYF.

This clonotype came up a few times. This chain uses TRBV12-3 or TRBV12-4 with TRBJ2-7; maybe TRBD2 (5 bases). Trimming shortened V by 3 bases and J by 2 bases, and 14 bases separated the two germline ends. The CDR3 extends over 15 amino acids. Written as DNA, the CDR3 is TGTGCCAGCAGTTTGAGGGTAGGGATCACCTACGAGCAGTACTTC. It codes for CASSLRVGITYEQYF.

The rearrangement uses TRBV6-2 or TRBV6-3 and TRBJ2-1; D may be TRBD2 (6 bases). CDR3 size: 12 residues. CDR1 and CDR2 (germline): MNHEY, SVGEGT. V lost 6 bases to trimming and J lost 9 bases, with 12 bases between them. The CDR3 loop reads CASSRTSIEQFF. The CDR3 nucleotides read TGTGCCAGCAGCCGCACTAGCATTGAGCAGTTCTTC.

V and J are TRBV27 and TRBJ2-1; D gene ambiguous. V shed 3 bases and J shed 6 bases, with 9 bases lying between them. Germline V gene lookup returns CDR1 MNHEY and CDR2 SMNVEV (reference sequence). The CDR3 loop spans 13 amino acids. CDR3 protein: CASSFSRGNEQFF. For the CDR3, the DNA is TGTGCCAGCAGTTTTTCGCGTGGCAATGAGCAGTTCTTC.

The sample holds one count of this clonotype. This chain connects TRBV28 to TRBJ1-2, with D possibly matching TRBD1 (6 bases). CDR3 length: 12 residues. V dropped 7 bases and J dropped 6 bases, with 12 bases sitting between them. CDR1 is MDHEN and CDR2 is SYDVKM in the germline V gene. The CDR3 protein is CASTTGKHGYTF. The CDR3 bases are TGTGCCAGCACCACAGGGAAACATGGCTACACCTTC.

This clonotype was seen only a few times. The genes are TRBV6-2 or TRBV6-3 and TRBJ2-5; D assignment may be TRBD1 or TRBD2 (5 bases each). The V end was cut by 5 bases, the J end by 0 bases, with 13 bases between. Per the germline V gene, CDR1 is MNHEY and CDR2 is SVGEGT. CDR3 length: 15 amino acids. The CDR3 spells CASSSRDGYQETQYF. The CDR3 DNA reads TGTGCCAGCAGTAGCCGGGACGGCTACCAAGAGACCCAGTACTTC.

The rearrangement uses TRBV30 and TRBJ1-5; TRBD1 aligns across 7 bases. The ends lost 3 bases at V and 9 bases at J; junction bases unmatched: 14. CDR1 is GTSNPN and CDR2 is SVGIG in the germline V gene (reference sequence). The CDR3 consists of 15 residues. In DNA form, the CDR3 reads TGTGCCTGGAGAGATCCCGGGACAGAGACCCGGCCCCAGCATTTT. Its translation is CAWRDPGTETRPQHF.

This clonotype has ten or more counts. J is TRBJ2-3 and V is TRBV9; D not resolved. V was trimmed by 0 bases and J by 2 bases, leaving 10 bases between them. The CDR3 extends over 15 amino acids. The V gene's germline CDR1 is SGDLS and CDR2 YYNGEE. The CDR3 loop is CASSVVPAPTDTQYF. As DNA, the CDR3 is TGTGCCAGCAGCGTAGTTCCAGCTCCCACAGATACGCAGTATTTT.

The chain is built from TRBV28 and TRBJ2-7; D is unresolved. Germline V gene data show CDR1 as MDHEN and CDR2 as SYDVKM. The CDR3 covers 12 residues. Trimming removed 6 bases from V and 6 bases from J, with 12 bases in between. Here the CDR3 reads CASSLGSLEQYF. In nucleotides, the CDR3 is TGTGCCAGCAGCCTGGGGTCGCTCGAGCAGTACTTC. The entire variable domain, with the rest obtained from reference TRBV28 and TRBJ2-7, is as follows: DVKVTQSSRYLVKRTGEKVFLECVQDMDHENMFWYRQDPGLGLRLIYFSYDVKMKEKGDIPEGYSVSREKKERFSLILESASTNQTSMYLCASSLGSLEQYFGPGTRLTVT.

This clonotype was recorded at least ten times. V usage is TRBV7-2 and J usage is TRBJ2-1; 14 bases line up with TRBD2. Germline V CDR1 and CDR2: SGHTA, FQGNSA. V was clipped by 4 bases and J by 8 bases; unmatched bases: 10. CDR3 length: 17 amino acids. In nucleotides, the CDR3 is TGTGCCAGCAGCTCGCCCGGGACTAGCGGGGGATTCTATGAGCAGTTCTTC. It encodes CASSSPGTSGGFYEQFF.

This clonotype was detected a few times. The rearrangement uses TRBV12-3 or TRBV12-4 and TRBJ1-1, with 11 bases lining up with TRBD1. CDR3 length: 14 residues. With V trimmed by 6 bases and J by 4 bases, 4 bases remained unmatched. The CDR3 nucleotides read TGTGCCAGCAGAGGGACAGGGGGGGCCACTGAAGCTTTCTTT. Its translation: CASRGTGGATEAFF.

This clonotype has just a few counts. CDR3 sequence (DNA): TGTGCCAGCAGCTTAGCGTCGAGGCAGGGACTAGGGTCCTACGAGCAGTACTTC. Its protein product is CASSLASRQGLGSYEQYF. J is TRBJ2-7 and V is TRBV7-9; 8 nucleotides match TRBD2. Trimming took 0 bases from V and 1 from J; bases not matched to a gene: 11. There are 18 residues in the CDR3. Germline lookup yields CDR1 SEHNR and CDR2 FQNEAQ (reference sequence).

CDR3 amino acids: CASSLQSFVAGNTGELFF. The CDR3 DNA reads as TGTGCCAGCAGCTTACAGTCCTTTGTAGCGGGAAACACCGGGGAGCTGTTTTTT. The rearrangement joins TRBV7-8 to TRBJ2-2; TRBD2 matches 8 bases. In germline, CDR1 is SGHVS, CDR2 FQNEAQ. The CDR3 has 18 amino acids. V was pared by 2 bases and J by 2 bases, with 10 bases of the junction left unmatched. Full variable domain (remainder filled in from reference TRBV7-8 and TRBJ2-2): GAGVSQSPRYKVAKRGQDVALRCDPISGHVSLFWYQQALGQGPEFLTYFQNEAQLDKSGLPSDRFFAERPEGSVSTLKIQRTQQEDSAVYLCASSLQSFVAGNTGELFFGEGSRLTVL.

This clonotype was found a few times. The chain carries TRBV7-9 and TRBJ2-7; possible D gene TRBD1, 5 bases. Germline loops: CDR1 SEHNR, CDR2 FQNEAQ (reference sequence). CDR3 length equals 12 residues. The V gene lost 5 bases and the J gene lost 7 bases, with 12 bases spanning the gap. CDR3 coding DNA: TGTGCCAGCAGCCCCGGACATCTGGAGCAGTACTTC. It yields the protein CASSPGHLEQYF.

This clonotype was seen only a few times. In DNA, the CDR3 is TGTGCCAGCAGTTGGACTAGCGCCTACAATGAGCAGTTCTTC. Amino acid sequence: CASSWTSAYNEQFF. The genes are TRBV27 and TRBJ2-1; 9 bases line up with TRBD2. CDR1 is MNHEY and CDR2 is SMNVEV in the germline V gene (reference sequence). The CDR3 consists of 14 residues. Trimming removed 4 bases from V and 2 bases from J; junction bases left unmatched: 0.

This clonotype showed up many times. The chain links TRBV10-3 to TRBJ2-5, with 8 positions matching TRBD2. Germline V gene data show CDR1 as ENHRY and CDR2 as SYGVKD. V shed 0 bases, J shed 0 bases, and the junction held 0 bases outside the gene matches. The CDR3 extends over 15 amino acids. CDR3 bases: TGTGCCATCAGTGAGTCGACTAGCGACCAAGAGACCCAGTACTTC. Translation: CAISESTSDQETQYF.

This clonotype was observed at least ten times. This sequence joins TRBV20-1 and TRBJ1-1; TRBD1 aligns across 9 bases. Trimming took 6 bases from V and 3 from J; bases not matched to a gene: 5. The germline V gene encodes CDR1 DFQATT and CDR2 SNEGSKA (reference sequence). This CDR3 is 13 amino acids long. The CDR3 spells CSATQGAHTEAFF. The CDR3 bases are TGCAGTGCCACACAGGGGGCACACACTGAAGCTTTCTTT.

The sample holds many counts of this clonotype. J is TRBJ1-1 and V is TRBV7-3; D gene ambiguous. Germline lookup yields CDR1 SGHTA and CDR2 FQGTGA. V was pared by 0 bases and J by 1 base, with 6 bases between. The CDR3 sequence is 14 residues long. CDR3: CASSLTGGNTEAFF. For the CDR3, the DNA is TGTGCCAGCAGCTTAACCGGAGGGAACACTGAAGCTTTCTTT.

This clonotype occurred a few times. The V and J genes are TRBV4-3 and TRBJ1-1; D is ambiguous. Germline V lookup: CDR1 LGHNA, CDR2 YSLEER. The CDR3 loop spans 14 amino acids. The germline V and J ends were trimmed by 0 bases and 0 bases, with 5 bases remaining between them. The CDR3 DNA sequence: TGCGCCAGCAGCCAAGACACCGTGAACACTGAAGCTTTCTTT. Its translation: CASSQDTVNTEAFF.